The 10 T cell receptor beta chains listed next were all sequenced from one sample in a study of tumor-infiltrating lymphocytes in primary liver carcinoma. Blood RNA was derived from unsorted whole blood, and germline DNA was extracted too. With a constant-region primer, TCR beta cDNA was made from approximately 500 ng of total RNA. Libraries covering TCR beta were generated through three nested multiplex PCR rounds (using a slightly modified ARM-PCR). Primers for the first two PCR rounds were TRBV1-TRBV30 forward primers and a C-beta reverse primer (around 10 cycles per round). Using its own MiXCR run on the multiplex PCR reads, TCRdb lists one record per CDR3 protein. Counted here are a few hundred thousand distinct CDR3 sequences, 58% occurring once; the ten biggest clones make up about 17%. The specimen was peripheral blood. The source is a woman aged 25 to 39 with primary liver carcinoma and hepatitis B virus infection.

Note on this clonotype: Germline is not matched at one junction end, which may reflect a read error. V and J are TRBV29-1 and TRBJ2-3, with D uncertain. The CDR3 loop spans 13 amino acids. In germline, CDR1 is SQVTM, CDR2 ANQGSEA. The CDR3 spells CSVAQQPTDTRYF. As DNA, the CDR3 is TGCAGCGTTGCTCAGCAACCCACAGATACGCGGTATTTT.

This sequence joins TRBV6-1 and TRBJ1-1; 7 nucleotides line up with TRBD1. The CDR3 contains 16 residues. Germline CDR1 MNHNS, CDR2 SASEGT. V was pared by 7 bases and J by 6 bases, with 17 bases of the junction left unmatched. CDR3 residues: CASILDRASGGSEAFF. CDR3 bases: TGTGCCAGCATCCTTGACAGGGCGAGCGGCGGCTCTGAAGCTTTCTTT.

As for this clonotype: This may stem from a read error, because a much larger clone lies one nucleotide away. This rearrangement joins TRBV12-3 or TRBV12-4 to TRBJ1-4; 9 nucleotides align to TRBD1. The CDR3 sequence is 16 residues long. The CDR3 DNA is TGTGCCGGCAGTCTTGGGACAGGGACGATTAATGAAAAACTGTTTTTT. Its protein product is CAGSLGTGTINEKLFF.

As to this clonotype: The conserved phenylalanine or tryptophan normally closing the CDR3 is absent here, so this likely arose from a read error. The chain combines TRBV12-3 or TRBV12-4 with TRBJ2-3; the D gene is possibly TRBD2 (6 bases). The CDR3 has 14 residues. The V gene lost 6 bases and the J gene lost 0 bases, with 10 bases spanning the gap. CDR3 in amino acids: CASRPEGSTDTQYL. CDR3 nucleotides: TGTGCCAGCAGGCCGGAGGGGAGCACAGATACGCAGTATTTA.

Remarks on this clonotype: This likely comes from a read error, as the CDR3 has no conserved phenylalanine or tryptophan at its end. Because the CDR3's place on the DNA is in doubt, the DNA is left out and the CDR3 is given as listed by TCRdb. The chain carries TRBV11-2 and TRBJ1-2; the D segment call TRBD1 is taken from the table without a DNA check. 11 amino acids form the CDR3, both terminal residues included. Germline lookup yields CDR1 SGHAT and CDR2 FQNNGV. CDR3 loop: CASSSRQGETL.

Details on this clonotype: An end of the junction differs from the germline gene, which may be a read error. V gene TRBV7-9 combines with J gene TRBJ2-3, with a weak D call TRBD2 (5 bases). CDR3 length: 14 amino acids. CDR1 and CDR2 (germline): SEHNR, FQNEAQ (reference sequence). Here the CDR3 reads CVSSALASIDTQYF. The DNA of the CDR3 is TGTGTCAGCAGCGCGCTAGCAAGCATAGATACGCAGTATTTT. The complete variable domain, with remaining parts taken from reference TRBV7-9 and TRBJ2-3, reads DTGVSQNPRHKITKRGQNVTFRCDPISEHNRLYWYRQTLGQGPEFLTYFQNEAQLEKSRLLSDRFSAERPKGSFSTLEIQRTEQGDSAMYLCVSSALASIDTQYFGPGTRLTVL.

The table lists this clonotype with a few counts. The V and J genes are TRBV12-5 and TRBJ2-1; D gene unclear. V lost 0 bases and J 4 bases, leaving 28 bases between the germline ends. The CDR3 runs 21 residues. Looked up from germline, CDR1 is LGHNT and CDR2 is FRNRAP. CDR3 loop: CASGLVPSRLGLSSVYNEQFF. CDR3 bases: TGTGCTAGTGGTTTGGTACCGAGCAGGCTAGGTCTGTCTAGTGTTTACAATGAGCAGTTCTTC.

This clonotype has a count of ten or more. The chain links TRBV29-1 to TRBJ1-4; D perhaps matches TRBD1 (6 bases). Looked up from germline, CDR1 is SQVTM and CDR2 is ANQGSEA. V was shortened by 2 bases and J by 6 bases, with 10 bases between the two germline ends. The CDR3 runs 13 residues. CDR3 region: CSVELGADEKLFF. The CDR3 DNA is TGCAGCGTTGAATTGGGGGCCGATGAAAAACTGTTTTTT.

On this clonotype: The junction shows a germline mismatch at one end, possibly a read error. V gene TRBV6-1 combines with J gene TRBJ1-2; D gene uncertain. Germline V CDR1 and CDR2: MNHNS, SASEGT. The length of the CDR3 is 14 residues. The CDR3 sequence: CASSPEVARSGYAF. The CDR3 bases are TGTGCCAGCAGTCCAGAGGTAGCCAGGTCGGGCTACGCCTTC.

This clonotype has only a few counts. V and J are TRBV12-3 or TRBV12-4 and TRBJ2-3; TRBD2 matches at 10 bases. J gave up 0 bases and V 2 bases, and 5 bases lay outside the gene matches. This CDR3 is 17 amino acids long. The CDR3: CASSLTSGAPSTDTQYF. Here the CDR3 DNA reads TGTGCCAGCAGTTTAACTAGCGGGGCCCCCAGCACAGATACGCAGTATTTT.